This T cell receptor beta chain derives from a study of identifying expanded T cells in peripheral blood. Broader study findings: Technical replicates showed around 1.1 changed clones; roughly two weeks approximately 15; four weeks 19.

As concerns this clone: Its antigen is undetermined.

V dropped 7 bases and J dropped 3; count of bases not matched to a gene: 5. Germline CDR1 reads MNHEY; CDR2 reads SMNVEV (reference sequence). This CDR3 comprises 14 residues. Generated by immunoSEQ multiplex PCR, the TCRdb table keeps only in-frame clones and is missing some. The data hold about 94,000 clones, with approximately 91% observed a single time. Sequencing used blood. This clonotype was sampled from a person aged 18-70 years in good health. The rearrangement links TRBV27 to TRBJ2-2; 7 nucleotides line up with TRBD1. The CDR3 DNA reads TGTGCCAGCACGAAGGGACAGCACACCGGGGAGCTGTTTTTT. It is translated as CASTKGQHTGELFF.